The 4 T cell receptor beta chains listed next were all sequenced from one sample in a study of neurological immune-mediated disorders. From the 5' RACE reads, TCRdb called clonotypes with MiXCR, one entry per CDR3 protein. The sample has about 55,000 distinct CDR3 sequences; about 4% are singletons. Specimen: CD4+ T cells from blood. The receptors come from a woman in her 40s with multiple sclerosis.

This clonotype has at least ten counts. This chain connects TRBV20-1 to TRBJ1-1; 8 bases map to TRBD1. Germline trimming cut 3 bases from V and 1 base from J; bases unmatched to any gene: 7. Looked up from germline, CDR1 is DFQATT and CDR2 is SNEGSKA (reference sequence). This CDR3 contains 15 residues. This CDR3 reads CSARDRVRGNTEAFF. The CDR3 coding sequence is TGCAGTGCTAGGGACAGGGTGAGGGGGAACACTGAAGCTTTCTTT.

Ten or more counts support this clonotype. The chain recombines TRBV3-1 with TRBJ1-5; 7 bases are shared with TRBD1. CDR1 is LGHDT and CDR2 is YNNKEL in the germline V gene (reference sequence). This CDR3 has 13 amino acids. The trim removed 5 bases at V and 5 bases at J, leaving 3 bases unmatched. In DNA, the CDR3 is TGTGCCAGCAGCTCACAGGGGTATCAGCCCCAGCATTTT. Its translation: CASSSQGYQPQHF. The variable domain in full, completed from reference TRBV3-1 and TRBJ1-5, reads DTAVSQTPKYLVTQMGNDKSIKCEQNLGHDTMYWYKQDSKKFLKIMFSYNNKELIINETVPNRFSPKSPDKAHLNLHINSLELGDSAVYFCASSSQGYQPQHFGDGTRLSIL.

There are a few counts of this clonotype. The chain recombines TRBV7-6 with TRBJ1-6; weak D call: TRBD1 (5 bases). V was cut by 1 base and J by 6 bases, with 7 bases left in between. CDR3 length: 14 amino acids. CDR1 and CDR2 (germline): SGHVS, FNYEAQ. The CDR3 here is CASSLGGVNSPLHF. The CDR3 DNA is TGTGCCAGCAGCTTAGGGGGGGTTAATTCACCCCTCCACTTT.

The chain links TRBV20-1 to TRBJ1-1; the D is unclear. The CDR3 loop spans 11 amino acids. V lost 0 bases, J lost 8 bases, and 7 bases lay in between. CDR1 DFQATT and CDR2 SNEGSKA come from the germline V gene (reference sequence). The CDR3 bases are TGCAGTGCTAGAGATCTCATGGAAGCTTTCTTT. Encoded protein: CSARDLMEAFF.